Listed below are T cell receptor beta chains from one sample, sequenced in a study of T cell responses to AZD1222 COVID-19 vaccine. Profiling relied on immunoSEQ multiplex PCR, and the TCRdb table lists in-frame clones only, not all of them. The sample has 150,000 to 200,000 clones; about 92% are singletons. The sequenced sample was peripheral blood, obtained 28 days after the second AZD1222 dose. The source of these receptors is an adult who received the AZD1222 COVID-19 vaccine. Both conserved end residues are part of each CDR3. D genes are given only for firm matches. Size tells how often a clone was seen (once, few, many) or the class of an expanded clone, and some rows leave it out.

cdr3_aa: CASGTSSYTF
cdr3_nt: TGTGCCAGCGGGACCTCTAGCTACACCTTC
cdr3_length: 10
v_call: TRBV7-6
d_call: .
clone_size: .
j_call: TRBJ1-2

cdr3_aa: CASSRGGLANEKLFF
cdr3_nt: TGTGCCAGCAGCCGCGGGGGGCTGGCTAATGAAAAACTGTTTTTT
cdr3_length: 15
v_call: TRBV6-5
d_call: .
clone_size: .
j_call: TRBJ1-4

cdr3_aa: CASSPRTGGDTQYF
cdr3_nt: TGTGCCAGCAGCCCGAGGACAGGGGGAGATACGCAGTATTTT
cdr3_length: 14
v_call: TRBV3-1/TRBV3-2
d_call: TRBD1
clone_size: .
j_call: TRBJ2-3

cdr3_aa: CASSPGTGVNQPQHF
cdr3_nt: TGTGCCAGCTCACCGGGGACGGGGGTCAATCAGCCCCAGCATTTT
cdr3_length: 15
v_call: TRBV18
d_call: .
clone_size: .
j_call: TRBJ1-5

cdr3_aa: CSARDLETQYF
cdr3_nt: TGCAGTGCTAGAGATCTGGAGACCCAGTACTTC
cdr3_length: 11
v_call: TRBV20-1
d_call: .
clone_size: .
j_call: TRBJ2-5

cdr3_aa: CASSVANNYGYTF
cdr3_nt: TGTGCCAGCAGCGTAGCTAACAACTATGGCTACACCTTC
cdr3_length: 13
v_call: TRBV9
d_call: .
clone_size: .
j_call: TRBJ1-2

cdr3_aa: CASSTHRDSYTQYF
cdr3_nt: TGTGCCAGTAGTACCCATCGGGACAGTTATACGCAGTATTTT
cdr3_length: 14
v_call: TRBV19
d_call: TRBD1
clone_size: .
j_call: TRBJ2-3

cdr3_aa: CASSFGGGREKLFF
cdr3_nt: TGTGCCAGCAGCTTTGGAGGGGGTAGAGAAAAACTGTTTTTT
cdr3_length: 14
v_call: TRBV5-6
d_call: .
clone_size: .
j_call: TRBJ1-4

cdr3_aa: CASSIVPTHGYTF
cdr3_nt: TGTGCCAGTAGTATAGTTCCCACCCATGGCTACACCTTC
cdr3_length: 13
v_call: TRBV19
d_call: .
clone_size: .
j_call: TRBJ1-2

cdr3_aa: CASSIQVASNQPQHF
cdr3_nt: TGTGCCAGTAGTATCCAGGTAGCTAGCAATCAGCCCCAGCATTTT
cdr3_length: 15
v_call: TRBV19
d_call: .
clone_size: .
j_call: TRBJ1-5

cdr3_aa: CASSERELAGGITDTQYF
cdr3_nt: TGTGCCAGCAGTGAGCGAGAACTAGCGGGGGGTATCACAGATACGCAGTATTTT
cdr3_length: 18
v_call: TRBV6-1
d_call: TRBD2
clone_size: once
j_call: TRBJ2-3

cdr3_aa: CASSQGPEAFF
cdr3_nt: TGTGCCAGCAGCCAGGGGCCTGAAGCTTTCTTT
cdr3_length: 11
v_call: TRBV3-1/TRBV3-2
d_call: .
clone_size: .
j_call: TRBJ1-1

cdr3_aa: CASSLAAGEETQYF
cdr3_nt: TGTGCCAGCAGCTTAGCGGCAGGGGAAGAGACCCAGTACTTC
cdr3_length: 14
v_call: TRBV7-6
d_call: .
clone_size: .
j_call: TRBJ2-5

cdr3_aa: CASSQDFVNQPQHF
cdr3_nt: TGTGCCAGCAGCCAAGATTTTGTCAATCAGCCCCAGCATTTT
cdr3_length: 14
v_call: TRBV3-1/TRBV3-2
d_call: .
clone_size: .
j_call: TRBJ1-5

cdr3_aa: CASSFTAATEAFF
cdr3_nt: TGTGCCAGCAGCTTTACGGCAGCCACTGAAGCTTTCTTT
cdr3_length: 13
v_call: TRBV7-9
d_call: .
clone_size: .
j_call: TRBJ1-1

cdr3_aa: CASSSTGATEAFF
cdr3_nt: TGCGCCAGCAGCTCGACAGGGGCAACTGAAGCTTTCTTT
cdr3_length: 13
v_call: TRBV5-1
d_call: TRBD1
clone_size: .
j_call: TRBJ1-1

cdr3_aa: CASSPGGGSYGYTF
cdr3_nt: TGCGCCAGCAGCCCCGGAGGAGGCTCCTATGGCTACACCTTC
cdr3_length: 14
v_call: TRBV5-1
d_call: .
clone_size: .
j_call: TRBJ1-2

cdr3_aa: CASEGGDSYNEQFF
cdr3_nt: TGTGCCAGCGAAGGGGGGGATTCCTACAATGAGCAGTTCTTC
cdr3_length: 14
v_call: TRBV11-2
d_call: .
clone_size: once
j_call: TRBJ2-1

cdr3_aa: CASSSPVSSGNTIYF
cdr3_nt: TGTGCCAGCAGCTCCCCCGTTTCCTCTGGAAACACCATATATTTT
cdr3_length: 15
v_call: TRBV5-8
d_call: .
clone_size: .
j_call: TRBJ1-3

cdr3_aa: CASSYSASERTDTQYF
cdr3_nt: TGTGCCAGCAGTTACTCGGCTAGCGAACGCACAGATACGCAGTATTTT
cdr3_length: 16
v_call: TRBV6-2/TRBV6-3
d_call: .
clone_size: .
j_call: TRBJ2-3

cdr3_aa: CASSYSPDKIDYEQYF
cdr3_nt: TGTGCCAGCAGTTACTCCCCGGACAAGATCGACTACGAGCAGTACTTC
cdr3_length: 16
v_call: TRBV6-5
d_call: .
clone_size: .
j_call: TRBJ2-7

cdr3_aa: CASSEMDTNQETQYF
cdr3_nt: TGTGCCAGCAGTGAAATGGACACCAACCAAGAGACCCAGTACTTC
cdr3_length: 15
v_call: TRBV2
d_call: .
clone_size: .
j_call: TRBJ2-5

cdr3_aa: CAISDPGLQETQYF
cdr3_nt: TGTGCCATCAGTGACCCAGGACTTCAAGAGACCCAGTACTTC
cdr3_length: 14
v_call: TRBV10-3
d_call: .
clone_size: .
j_call: TRBJ2-5

cdr3_aa: CSVDRGYEQYF
cdr3_nt: TGCAGCGTAGATCGGGGATACGAGCAGTACTTC
cdr3_length: 11
v_call: TRBV29-1
d_call: .
clone_size: .
j_call: TRBJ2-7

cdr3_aa: CASSPPPGRTEAFF
cdr3_nt: TGTGCCAGCTCACCACCCCCGGGTCGCACTGAAGCTTTCTTT
cdr3_length: 14
v_call: TRBV18
d_call: .
clone_size: .
j_call: TRBJ1-1

cdr3_aa: CASSLAGQEDFF
cdr3_nt: TGTGCCAGCAGTTTGGCAGGACAGGAGGATTTCTTT
cdr3_length: 12
v_call: TRBV28
d_call: TRBD1
clone_size: .
j_call: TRBJ1-1

cdr3_aa: CASSQRTGWDSEQYF
cdr3_nt: TGTGCCAGCAGCCAACGGACAGGTTGGGACTCCGAGCAGTACTTC
cdr3_length: 15
v_call: TRBV13
d_call: .
clone_size: .
j_call: TRBJ2-7

cdr3_aa: CSAPRANEQFF
cdr3_nt: TGCAGTGCCCCCAGGGCTAATGAGCAGTTCTTC
cdr3_length: 11
v_call: TRBV20-1
d_call: .
clone_size: .
j_call: TRBJ2-1

cdr3_aa: CASRGRGQGANVLTF
cdr3_nt: TGTGCCAGCAGGGGCAGGGGGCAAGGGGCCAACGTCCTGACTTTC
cdr3_length: 15
v_call: TRBV6-5
d_call: TRBD1
clone_size: .
j_call: TRBJ2-6

cdr3_aa: CASSLVVGQETQYF
cdr3_nt: TGTGCCAGCAGCTTAGTGGTGGGGCAAGAGACCCAGTACTTC
cdr3_length: 14
v_call: TRBV11-2
d_call: .
clone_size: .
j_call: TRBJ2-5

cdr3_aa: CASSAGLAGGRRTGELFF
cdr3_nt: TGTGCCAGCAGCGCCGGACTAGCGGGGGGGCGGCGCACCGGGGAGCTGTTTTTT
cdr3_length: 18
v_call: TRBV5-4
d_call: TRBD2
clone_size: .
j_call: TRBJ2-2

cdr3_aa: CASRRADNYGYTF
cdr3_nt: TGCGCCAGCAGGAGGGCAGACAACTATGGCTACACCTTC
cdr3_length: 13
v_call: TRBV5-1
d_call: .
clone_size: many
j_call: TRBJ1-2

cdr3_aa: CASSDSSGFSYEQYF
cdr3_nt: TGTGCCAGCAGCGACTCGTCGGGATTTTCCTACGAGCAGTACTTC
cdr3_length: 15
v_call: TRBV11-2
d_call: .
clone_size: few
j_call: TRBJ2-7

cdr3_aa: CASLDARTEAFF
cdr3_nt: TGTGCTAGCTTGGACGCCCGCACTGAAGCTTTCTTT
cdr3_length: 12
v_call: TRBV12-5
d_call: .
clone_size: .
j_call: TRBJ1-1

cdr3_aa: CASSPPSTNTEAFF
cdr3_nt: TGTGCCAGCTCACCACCGAGCACGAACACTGAAGCTTTCTTT
cdr3_length: 14
v_call: TRBV18
d_call: .
clone_size: .
j_call: TRBJ1-1

cdr3_aa: CSVDGTGGNTEAFF
cdr3_nt: TGCAGCGTCGATGGGACAGGGGGAAACACTGAAGCTTTCTTT
cdr3_length: 14
v_call: TRBV29-1
d_call: TRBD1
clone_size: .
j_call: TRBJ1-1

cdr3_aa: CASSSSREYGYTF
cdr3_nt: TGTGCCAGCAGCTCAAGTCGGGAGTATGGCTACACCTTC
cdr3_length: 13
v_call: TRBV9
d_call: .
clone_size: .
j_call: TRBJ1-2

cdr3_aa: CASSPTARSNQPQHF
cdr3_nt: TGTGCCAGCAGCCCGACGGCCAGGAGCAATCAGCCCCAGCATTTT
cdr3_length: 15
v_call: TRBV7-2
d_call: .
clone_size: .
j_call: TRBJ1-5

cdr3_aa: CASSLKGQGSYEQYF
cdr3_nt: TGTGCCAGCAGCCTGAAAGGACAGGGATCCTACGAGCAGTACTTC
cdr3_length: 15
v_call: TRBV3-1/TRBV3-2
d_call: TRBD1
clone_size: .
j_call: TRBJ2-7

cdr3_aa: CASGSPSGNTIYF
cdr3_nt: TGCGCCAGCGGCAGCCCCTCTGGAAACACCATATATTTT
cdr3_length: 13
v_call: TRBV4-1
d_call: .
clone_size: .
j_call: TRBJ1-3

cdr3_aa: CASSYVPGTGFGEAFF
cdr3_nt: TGTGCCAGCAGTTATGTTCCCGGGACAGGGTTCGGTGAAGCTTTCTTT
cdr3_length: 16
v_call: TRBV6-2/TRBV6-3
d_call: TRBD1
clone_size: .
j_call: TRBJ1-1

cdr3_aa: CASSWLNTEAFF
cdr3_nt: TGTGCCAGCAGCTGGTTGAACACTGAAGCTTTCTTT
cdr3_length: 12
v_call: TRBV2
d_call: .
clone_size: .
j_call: TRBJ1-1

cdr3_aa: CASKPRGFTDTQYF
cdr3_nt: TGTGCCAGTAAACCGCGGGGGTTCACAGATACGCAGTATTTT
cdr3_length: 14
v_call: TRBV19
d_call: TRBD2
clone_size: .
j_call: TRBJ2-3

cdr3_aa: CASSQSGANVLTF
cdr3_nt: TGTGCCAGCAGCCAATCTGGGGCCAACGTCCTGACTTTC
cdr3_length: 13
v_call: TRBV3-1/TRBV3-2
d_call: .
clone_size: .
j_call: TRBJ2-6

cdr3_aa: CASSTIQGRYQPQHF
cdr3_nt: TGTGCCAGCAGTACTATACAGGGACGCTATCAGCCCCAGCATTTT
cdr3_length: 15
v_call: TRBV7-2
d_call: .
clone_size: .
j_call: TRBJ1-5

cdr3_aa: CASSLVRLAGEQETQYF
cdr3_nt: TGCGCCAGCAGCTTGGTGAGACTAGCGGGGGAACAAGAGACCCAGTACTTC
cdr3_length: 17
v_call: TRBV5-1
d_call: TRBD2
clone_size: once
j_call: TRBJ2-5

cdr3_aa: CSALPQANTEAFF
cdr3_nt: TGCAGCGCCCTACCCCAGGCGAACACTGAAGCTTTCTTT
cdr3_length: 13
v_call: TRBV29-1
d_call: .
clone_size: .
j_call: TRBJ1-1

cdr3_aa: CASSPREEGSPLHF
cdr3_nt: TGTGCCAGTAGTCCCCGGGAAGAAGGTTCACCCCTCCACTTT
cdr3_length: 14
v_call: TRBV19
d_call: .
clone_size: .
j_call: TRBJ1-6